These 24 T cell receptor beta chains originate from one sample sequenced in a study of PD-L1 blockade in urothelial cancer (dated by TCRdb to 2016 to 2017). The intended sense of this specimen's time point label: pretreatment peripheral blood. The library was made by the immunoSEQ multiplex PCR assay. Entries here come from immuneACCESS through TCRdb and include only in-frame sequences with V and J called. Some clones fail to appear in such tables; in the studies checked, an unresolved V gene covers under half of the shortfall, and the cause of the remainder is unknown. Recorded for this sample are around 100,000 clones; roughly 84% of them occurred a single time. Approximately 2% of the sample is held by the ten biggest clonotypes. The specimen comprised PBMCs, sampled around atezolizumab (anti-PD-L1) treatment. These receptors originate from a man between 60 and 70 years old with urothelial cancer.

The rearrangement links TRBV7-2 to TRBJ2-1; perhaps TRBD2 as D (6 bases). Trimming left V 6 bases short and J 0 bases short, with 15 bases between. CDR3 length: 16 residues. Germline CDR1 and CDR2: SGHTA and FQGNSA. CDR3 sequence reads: CASRGTSSSSYNEQFF. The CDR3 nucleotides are TGTGCCAGCAGGGGGACTTCCTCTTCCTCCTACAATGAGCAGTTCTTC.

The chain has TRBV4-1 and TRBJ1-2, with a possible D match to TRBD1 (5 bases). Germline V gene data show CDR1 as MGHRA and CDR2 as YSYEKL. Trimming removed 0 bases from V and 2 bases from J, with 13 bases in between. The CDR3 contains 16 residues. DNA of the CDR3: TGCGCCAGCAGCCAAGAGCCTCAGGGAAAAAACTATGGCTACACCTTC. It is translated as CASSQEPQGKNYGYTF.

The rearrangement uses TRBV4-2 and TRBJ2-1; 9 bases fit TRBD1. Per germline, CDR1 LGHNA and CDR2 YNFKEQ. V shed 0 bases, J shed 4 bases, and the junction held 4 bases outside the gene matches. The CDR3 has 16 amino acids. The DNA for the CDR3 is TGTGCCAGCAGCCAAGAACAGGGACAGGGTTACAATGAGCAGTTCTTC. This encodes CASSQEQGQGYNEQFF.

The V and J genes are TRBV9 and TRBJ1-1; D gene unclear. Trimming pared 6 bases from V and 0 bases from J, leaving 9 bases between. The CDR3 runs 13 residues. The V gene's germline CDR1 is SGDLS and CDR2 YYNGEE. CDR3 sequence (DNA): TGTGCCAGCACCTTGGGAGTGAACACTGAAGCTTTCTTT. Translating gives CASTLGVNTEAFF.

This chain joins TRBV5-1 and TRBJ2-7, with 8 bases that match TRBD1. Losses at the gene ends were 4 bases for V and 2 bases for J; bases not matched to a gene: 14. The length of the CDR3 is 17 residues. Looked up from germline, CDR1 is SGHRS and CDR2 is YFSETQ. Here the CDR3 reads CASSRQTSTGVTYEQYF. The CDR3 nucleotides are TGCGCCAGCAGCCGTCAAACGTCGACAGGGGTCACCTACGAGCAGTACTTC.

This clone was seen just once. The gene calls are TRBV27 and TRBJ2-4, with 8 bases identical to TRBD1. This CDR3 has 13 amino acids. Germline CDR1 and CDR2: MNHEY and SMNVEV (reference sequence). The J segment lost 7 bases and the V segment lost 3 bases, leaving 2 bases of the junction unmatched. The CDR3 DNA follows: TGTGCCAGCAGTTTCGGGACAGGCAACATTCAGTACTTC. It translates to CASSFGTGNIQYF.

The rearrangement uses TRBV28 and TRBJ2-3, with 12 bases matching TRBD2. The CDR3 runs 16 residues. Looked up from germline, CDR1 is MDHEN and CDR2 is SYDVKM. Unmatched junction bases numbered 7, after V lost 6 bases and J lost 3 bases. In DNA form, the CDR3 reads TGTGCCAGCAGCGCCGGGACTAGCGGGTATACAGATACGCAGTATTTT. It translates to CASSAGTSGYTDTQYF.

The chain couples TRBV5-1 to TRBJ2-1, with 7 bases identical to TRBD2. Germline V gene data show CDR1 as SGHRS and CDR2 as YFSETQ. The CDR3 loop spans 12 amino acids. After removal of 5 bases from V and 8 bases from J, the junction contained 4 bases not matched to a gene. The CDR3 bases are TGCGCCAGCAGGGGAGGGGCTGATGAGCAGTTCTTC. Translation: CASRGGADEQFF.

The CDR3 protein is CASSQRAGGRENEQFF. In DNA form, the CDR3 reads TGTGCCAGCAGCCAAAGAGCGGGAGGGCGGGAGAATGAGCAGTTCTTC. The chain uses TRBV4-2 and TRBJ2-1; the match to TRBD2 covers 10 bases. This CDR3 region has 16 residues. Trimming took 2 bases from V and 7 from J; bases not matched to a gene: 8. CDR1 and CDR2 (germline): LGHNA, YNFKEQ.

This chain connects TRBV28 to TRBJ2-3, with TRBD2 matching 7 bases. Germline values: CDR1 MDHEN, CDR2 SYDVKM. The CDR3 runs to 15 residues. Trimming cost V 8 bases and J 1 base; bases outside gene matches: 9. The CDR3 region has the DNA TGTGCCAGCTCGGACCTAGCGGAGGGCACAGATACGCAGTATTTT. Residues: CASSDLAEGTDTQYF.

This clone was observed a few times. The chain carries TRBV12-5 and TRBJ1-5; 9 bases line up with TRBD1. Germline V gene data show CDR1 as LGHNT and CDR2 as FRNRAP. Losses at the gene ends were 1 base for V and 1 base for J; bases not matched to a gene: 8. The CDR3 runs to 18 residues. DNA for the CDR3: TGTGCTAGTGGTTTGGCCGGGACAGGGATAGGGAGCAATCAGCCCCAGCATTTT. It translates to CASGLAGTGIGSNQPQHF.

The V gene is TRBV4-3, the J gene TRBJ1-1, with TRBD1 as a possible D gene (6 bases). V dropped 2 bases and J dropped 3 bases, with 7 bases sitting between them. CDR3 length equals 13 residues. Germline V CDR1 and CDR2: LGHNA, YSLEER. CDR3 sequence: CASSQHRDTEAFF. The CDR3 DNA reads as TGCGCCAGCAGCCAACACAGGGACACTGAAGCTTTCTTT.

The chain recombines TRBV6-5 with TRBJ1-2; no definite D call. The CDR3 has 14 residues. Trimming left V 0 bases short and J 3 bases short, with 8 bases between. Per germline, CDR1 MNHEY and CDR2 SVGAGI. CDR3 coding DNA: TGTGCCAGCAGTTACTCCCCGGGAGACTATGGCTACACCTTC. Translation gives CASSYSPGDYGYTF.

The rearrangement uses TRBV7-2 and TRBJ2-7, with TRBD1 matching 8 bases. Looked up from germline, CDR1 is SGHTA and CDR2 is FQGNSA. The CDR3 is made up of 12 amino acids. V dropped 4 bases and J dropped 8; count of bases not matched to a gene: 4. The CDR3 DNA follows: TGTGCCAGCAGCTCGGACAGGGCAAAGCAGTACTTC. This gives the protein CASSSDRAKQYF. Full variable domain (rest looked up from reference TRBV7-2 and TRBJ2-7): GAGVSQSPSNKVTEKGKDVELRCDPISGHTALYWYRQSLGQGLEFLIYFQGNSAPDKSGLPSDRFSAERTGGSVSTLTIQRTQQEDSAVYLCASSSDRAKQYFGPGTRLTVT.

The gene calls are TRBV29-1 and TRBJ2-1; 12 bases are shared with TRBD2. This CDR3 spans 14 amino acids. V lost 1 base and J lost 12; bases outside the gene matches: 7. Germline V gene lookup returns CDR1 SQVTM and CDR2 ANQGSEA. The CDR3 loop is CSVEGLAGGPGQFF. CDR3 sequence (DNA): TGCAGCGTTGAAGGGCTAGCGGGGGGGCCAGGGCAGTTCTTC.

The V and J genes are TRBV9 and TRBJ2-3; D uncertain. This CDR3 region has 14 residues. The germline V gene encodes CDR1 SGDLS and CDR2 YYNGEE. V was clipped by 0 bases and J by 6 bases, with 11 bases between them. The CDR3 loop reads CASSVGLDPDTQYF. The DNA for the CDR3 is TGTGCCAGCAGCGTAGGTCTAGATCCGGATACGCAGTATTTT.

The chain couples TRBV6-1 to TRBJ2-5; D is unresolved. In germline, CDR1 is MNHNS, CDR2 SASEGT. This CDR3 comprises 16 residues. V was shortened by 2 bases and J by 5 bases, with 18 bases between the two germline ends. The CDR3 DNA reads TGTGCCAGCAGTGAAAACGGAGCCGACCTTGGGGAGACCCAGTACTTC. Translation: CASSENGADLGETQYF.

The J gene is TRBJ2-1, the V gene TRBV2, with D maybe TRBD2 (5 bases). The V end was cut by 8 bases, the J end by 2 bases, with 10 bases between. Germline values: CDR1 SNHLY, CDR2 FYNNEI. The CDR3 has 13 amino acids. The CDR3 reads CASSDGTYNEQFF. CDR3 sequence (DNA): TGTGCCAGCTCGGACGGGACCTACAATGAGCAGTTCTTC.

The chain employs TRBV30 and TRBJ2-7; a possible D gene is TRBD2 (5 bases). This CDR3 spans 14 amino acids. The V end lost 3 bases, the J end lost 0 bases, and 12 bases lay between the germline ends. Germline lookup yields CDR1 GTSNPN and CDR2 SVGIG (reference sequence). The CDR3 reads CAWRFGLNSYEQYF. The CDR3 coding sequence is TGTGCCTGGAGGTTCGGACTCAACTCCTACGAGCAGTACTTC.

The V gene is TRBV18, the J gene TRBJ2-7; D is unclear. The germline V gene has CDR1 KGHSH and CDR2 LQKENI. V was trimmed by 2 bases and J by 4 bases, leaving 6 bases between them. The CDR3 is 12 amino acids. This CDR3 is CASSPTEYEQYF. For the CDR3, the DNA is TGTGCCAGCTCACCAACAGAATACGAGCAGTACTTC.

The chain's CDR3 is CASSLVGRMEKLFF. CDR3 DNA sequence: TGTGCCAGCAGTTTAGTGGGGAGAATGGAAAAACTGTTTTTT. The chain combines TRBV28 with TRBJ1-4, with unresolved D. The germline V and J ends were trimmed by 2 bases and 8 bases, with 12 bases remaining between them. CDR3 length: 14 residues. The germline gives CDR1 MDHEN, CDR2 SYDVKM.

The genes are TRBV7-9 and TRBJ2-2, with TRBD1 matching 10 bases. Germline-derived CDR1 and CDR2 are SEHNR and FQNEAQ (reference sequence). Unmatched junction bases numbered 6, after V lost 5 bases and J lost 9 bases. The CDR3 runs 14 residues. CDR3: CASSQDRGARELFF. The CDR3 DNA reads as TGTGCCAGCAGCCAGGACAGGGGGGCCCGGGAGCTGTTTTTT.

CDR3 in amino acids: CASSPGQGNTEAFF. CDR3 sequence (DNA): TGTGCCAGCAGCCCGGGACAGGGAAACACTGAAGCTTTCTTT. The rearrangement links TRBV7-3 to TRBJ1-1; the match to TRBD1 covers 9 bases. The CDR3 runs 14 residues. CDR1 is SGHTA and CDR2 is FQGTGA in the germline V gene. V trimming: 5 bases; J trimming: 2 bases; junction bases outside the gene matches: 3.

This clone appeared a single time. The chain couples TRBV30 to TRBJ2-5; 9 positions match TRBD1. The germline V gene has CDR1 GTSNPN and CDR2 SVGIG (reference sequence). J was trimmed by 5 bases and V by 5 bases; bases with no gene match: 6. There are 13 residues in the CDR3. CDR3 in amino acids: CAWGTGQVETQYF. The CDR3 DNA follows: TGTGCCTGGGGGACAGGGCAGGTGGAGACCCAGTACTTC. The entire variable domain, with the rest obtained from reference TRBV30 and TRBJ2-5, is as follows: SQTIHQWPATLVQPVGSPLSLECTVEGTSNPNLYWYRQAAGRGLQLLFYSVGIGQISSEVPQNLSASRPQDRQFILSSKKLLLSDSGFYLCAWGTGQVETQYFGPGTRLLVL.